Presented here are 4 T cell receptor beta chains from one specimen sequenced in a study of response to subunit inactivated influenza vaccine. A single record per CDR3 protein comes from TCRdb applying MiXCR to the RT-PCR reads. This sample has about 570,000 distinct CDR3 sequences, with approximately 10% found just once. This material consisted of PBMCs from blood, taken on the day of vaccination. These TCRs come from a man aged 50 to 60 who received an inactivated influenza vaccine.

This clonotype was seen ten or more times. The chain combines TRBV6-1 with TRBJ1-1; D is undetermined. V was trimmed by 10 bases and J by 2 bases, leaving 14 bases between them. The CDR3 runs to 13 residues. Germline CDR1 and CDR2: MNHNS and SASEGT. CDR3 in DNA: TGTGCCACCAAGCCCGACGGTAACACTGAAGCTTTCTTT. It specifies CATKPDGNTEAFF.

Ten or more counts support this clonotype. V is TRBV5-1 and J is TRBJ2-1; D might be TRBD1 or TRBD2, each matching 5 bases. V dropped 5 bases and J dropped 1 base, with 16 bases sitting between them. This CDR3 has 16 residues. From germline, CDR1 is SGHRS and CDR2 YFSETQ. CDR3 DNA sequence: TGCGCCAGCAGACGGGACGGGACCGCGTCCTACAATGAGCAGTTCTTC. It yields the protein CASRRDGTASYNEQFF.

The chain has TRBV20-1 and TRBJ2-7; no clear D gene. CDR3 length equals 12 residues. In germline, CDR1 is DFQATT, CDR2 SNEGSKA (reference sequence). V lost 5 bases and J lost 4, with 12 bases in between. CDR3 DNA: TGCAGTGCTGGTTTCTTCGGATACGAGCAGTACTTC. Its translation is CSAGFFGYEQYF.

The rearrangement uses TRBV5-1 and TRBJ2-7, with 8 bases identical to TRBD2. The germline gives CDR1 SGHRS, CDR2 YFSETQ. V trimming: 3 bases; J trimming: 3 bases; junction bases outside the gene matches: 8. This CDR3 spans 15 amino acids. The CDR3 DNA reads as TGCGCCAGCAGCTCGGGAGGGACACCGATCTACGAGCAGTACTTC. It specifies CASSSGGTPIYEQYF.